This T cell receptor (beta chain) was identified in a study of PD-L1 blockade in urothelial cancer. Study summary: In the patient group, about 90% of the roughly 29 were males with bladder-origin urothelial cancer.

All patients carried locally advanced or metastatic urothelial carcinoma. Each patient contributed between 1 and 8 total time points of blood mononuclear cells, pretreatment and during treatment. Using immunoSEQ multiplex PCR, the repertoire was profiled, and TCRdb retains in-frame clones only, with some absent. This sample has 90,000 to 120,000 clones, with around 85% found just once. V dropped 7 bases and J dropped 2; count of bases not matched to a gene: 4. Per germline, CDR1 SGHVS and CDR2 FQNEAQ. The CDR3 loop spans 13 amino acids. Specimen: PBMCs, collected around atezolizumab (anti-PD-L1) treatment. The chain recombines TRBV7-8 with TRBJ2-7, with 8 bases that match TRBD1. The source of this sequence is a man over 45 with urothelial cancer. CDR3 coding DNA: TGTGCCAGCACTCAGGACAGGGCCTACGAGCAGTACTTC. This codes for CASTQDRAYEQYF. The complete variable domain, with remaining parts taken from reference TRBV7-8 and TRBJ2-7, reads GAGVSQSPRYKVAKRGQDVALRCDPISGHVSLFWYQQALGQGPEFLTYFQNEAQLDKSGLPSDRFFAERPEGSVSTLKIQRTQQEDSAVYLCASTQDRAYEQYFGPGTRLTVT.